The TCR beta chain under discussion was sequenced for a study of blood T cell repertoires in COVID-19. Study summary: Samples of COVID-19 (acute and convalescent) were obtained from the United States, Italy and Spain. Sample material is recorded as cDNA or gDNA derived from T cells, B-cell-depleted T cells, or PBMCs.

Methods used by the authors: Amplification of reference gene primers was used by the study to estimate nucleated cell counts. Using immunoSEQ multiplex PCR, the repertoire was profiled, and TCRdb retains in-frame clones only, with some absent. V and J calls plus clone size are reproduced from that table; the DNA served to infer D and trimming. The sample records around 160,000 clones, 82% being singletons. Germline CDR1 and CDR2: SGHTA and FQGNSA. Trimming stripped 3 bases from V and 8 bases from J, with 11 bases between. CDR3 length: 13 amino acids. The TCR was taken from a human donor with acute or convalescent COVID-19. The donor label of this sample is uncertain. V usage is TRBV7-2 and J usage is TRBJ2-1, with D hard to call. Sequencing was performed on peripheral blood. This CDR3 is CASSFGLGDEQFF. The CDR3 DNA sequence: TGTGCCAGCAGCTTCGGTTTGGGCGATGAGCAGTTCTTC.